The following is a TCR beta chain sequence with its context. What it binds is unknown. This sample stems from a study of cytomegalovirus exposure and HLA in healthy donors. The CDR3 covers 15 residues. Deletions cut 6 bases from V and 2 bases from J, with 18 bases between. Germline-derived CDR1 and CDR2 are SGHDT and YYEEEE. Study-wide results and caveats: In an earlier analysis, about 90% or about 30%: the productive usage of most TCR beta V segments.

The PCR used 60 Vbeta and 13 Jbeta primers. The table came from immunoSEQ multiplex PCR; TCRdb's copy has only in-frame clones and leaves some out. The data hold about 130,000 clones, with 74% observed a single time. What was sequenced was PBMCs. This TCR was recovered from a man aged 18 to 29 in good health and CMV-seropositive. The genes are TRBV5-6 and TRBJ2-7; a weak D match, TRBD2 (5 bases). The CDR3 sequence: CASKKTSGATYEQYF. The CDR3 DNA is TGTGCCAGCAAGAAGACCAGCGGAGCTACCTACGAGCAGTACTTC.